A selection of T cell receptor beta chains follows, all from one sample in a study of CD8 T cells in Susac syndrome. Via MiXCR, TCRdb re-called the immunoSEQ multiplex PCR reads, giving one row per CDR3 protein. This table holds almost 450,000 distinct CDR3 sequences, more than 80% found once. The sample taken for sequencing was CD8+ T cells from PBMCs. The receptors were sampled from a human donor with multiple sclerosis. The CDR3 runs from the conserved cysteine through the conserved F or W. A D gene is named only where the DNA matches it firmly. Expanded clones get a size class; other rows say once, few or many, or leave the size out.

cdr3_nt cdr3_aa clone_size v_call cdr3_length j_call d_call
TGTGCCAGTAGTATAGATCTCGGGACAGGGCTTGAAGCTTTCTTT CASSIDLGTGLEAFF NA TRBV19 15 TRBJ1-1 TRBD1
TGTGCCAGCAGCTCTTCCTATAGCGGGGGGGATCCCTACAATGAGCAGTTCTTC CASSSSYSGGDPYNEQFF NA TRBV11-2 18 TRBJ2-1 TRBD2
TGTGCCAGCAGCTTCGGGTCTTACTCCTACGAGCAGTACTTC CASSFGSYSYEQYF NA TRBV11-2 14 TRBJ2-7 NA
TGTGCCAGCACCCGACTAGCGGGAGACAATGAGCAGTTCTTC CASTRLAGDNEQFF NA TRBV2 14 TRBJ2-1 TRBD2
TGTGCCAGCAGTTACACGGTAAATGAGCAGTTCTTC CASSYTVNEQFF NA TRBV6-2/TRBV6-3 12 TRBJ2-1 NA
TGTGCCAGCAGCTTGATATGGGCAGAGGGCAATCAGCCCCAGCATTTT CASSLIWAEGNQPQHF NA TRBV5-5 16 TRBJ1-5 NA
TGTGCCAGCAGTGGGACTGGCCGGTGTTGTTACAATGAGCAGTTCTTC CASSGTGRCCYNEQFF NA TRBV2 16 TRBJ2-1 NA
TGTGCCAGCAGTCACCCCACAGGGATCTACAATGAGCAGTTCTTC CASSHPTGIYNEQFF NA TRBV6-6 15 TRBJ2-1 NA
TGTGCCAGCAGCCCTGCCCCAGGGGGCTTGATCTATGGCTACACCTTC CASSPAPGGLIYGYTF NA TRBV6-2/TRBV6-3 16 TRBJ1-2 TRBD1
TGTGCCAGCAGTGTCGACAGCGATAATGAAAAACTGTTTTTT CASSVDSDNEKLFF NA TRBV6-1 14 TRBJ1-4 NA
TGTGCCAGCAGTTTAGACGAGTACATGAACACTGAAGCTTTCTTT CASSLDEYMNTEAFF NA TRBV12-3/TRBV12-4 15 TRBJ1-1 NA
TGTGCCAGCAGCTTTGGCGGATCAGCTTTCTTT CASSFGGSAFF NA TRBV5-4 11 TRBJ1-1 NA
TGTGCCAGCAGTGGACGGGGGGCCGTCAATGAGCAGTTCTTC CASSGRGAVNEQFF once TRBV2 14 TRBJ2-1 NA
TGTGCCAGCAGTGCCATACTTAAGCGAGACATTTACAATGAGCAGTTCTTC CASSAILKRDIYNEQFF NA TRBV27 17 TRBJ2-1 NA
TGCGCCAGCAGCCAAGTTCGTCGCGGTCACGGGGAAAAACTGTTTTTT CASSQVRRGHGEKLFF NA TRBV4-1 16 TRBJ1-4 NA
TGTGCCAGTAGTATTCGGGGGGATGGGAACACTGAAGCTTTCTTT CASSIRGDGNTEAFF NA TRBV19 15 TRBJ1-1 NA
TGTGCCAGTAGTACGGGCCAGGAGGACACTGAAGCTTTCTTT CASSTGQEDTEAFF once TRBV19 14 TRBJ1-1 NA
TGTGCCACTTATAATCGCGGGGGAAGCACTGAAGCTTTCTTT CATYNRGGSTEAFF NA TRBV19 14 TRBJ1-1 NA
TGTGCCAGCAGTTACCTCGGTGGCGAGCAGTACTTC CASSYLGGEQYF few TRBV6-5 12 TRBJ2-7 NA
TGCGCCAGCAGCGACCTCGGGGCCGTGAACACTGAAGCTTTCTTT CASSDLGAVNTEAFF NA TRBV5-1 15 TRBJ1-1 NA
TGTGCCAGCACCGGGGGACAGATGAACACTGAAGCTTTCTTT CASTGGQMNTEAFF NA TRBV27 14 TRBJ1-1 TRBD1
TGCGCCAGCAGCCTCCCCCCGGGGAACTCCTACAATGAGCAGTTCTTC CASSLPPGNSYNEQFF NA TRBV4-1 16 TRBJ2-1 NA
TGTGCCAGCAGTTTGGGACAGGTCTACGAGCAGTACTTC CASSLGQVYEQYF few TRBV27 13 TRBJ2-7 TRBD1
TGTGCCAGCAGCTTATGGGACAGGGCGTCCTATAATTCACCCCTCCACTTT CASSLWDRASYNSPLHF once TRBV7-6 17 TRBJ1-6 TRBD1
TGTGCCAGCAGTTTACGTTGGGGGCGCCAAGAGACCCAGTACTTC CASSLRWGRQETQYF NA TRBV27 15 TRBJ2-5 NA
TGTGCCAGCAGTTTACATCAGGGGAGGACTGAAGCTTTCTTT CASSLHQGRTEAFF NA TRBV27 14 TRBJ1-1 NA
TGCAGTGCTAGAGATCCGGCGGCCGTTTACACAGATACGCAGTATTTT CSARDPAAVYTDTQYF NA TRBV20-1 16 TRBJ2-3 NA
TGTGCCAGCAGCCTCGTGGAAGCGGGGACCTACGAGCAGTACTTC CASSLVEAGTYEQYF NA TRBV6-2/TRBV6-3 15 TRBJ2-7 TRBD2
TGTGCCAGCAGCCAAATTAGGAGCAGGGAATCATCTGGGGCCAACGTCCTGACTTTC CASSQIRSRESSGANVLTF NA TRBV3-1 19 TRBJ2-6 NA
TGTGCCAGCAGTTTGTTTGGCGGAGTTAAAGCAGATACGCAGTATTTT CASSLFGGVKADTQYF NA TRBV27 16 TRBJ2-3 NA
TGCGCCAGCAGCCCCGGGGGGGGAGGGCAATACGAGCAGTACTTC CASSPGGGGQYEQYF NA TRBV4-1 15 TRBJ2-7 TRBD2
TGTGCCAGCAGCGCGGGACTAGCGGGAGCGACCCTATCCGGGGAGCTGTTTTTT CASSAGLAGATLSGELFF NA TRBV27 18 TRBJ2-2 TRBD2
TGTGCCAGCAGCTTAGGGACTAGCTTATACAATGAGCAGTTCTTC CASSLGTSLYNEQFF NA TRBV7-3 15 TRBJ2-1 TRBD2
TGTGCCACCAGCAGCTTGCTGGCACTTACTGCCCCCGAGCAGTACTTC CATSSLLALTAPEQYF once TRBV15 16 TRBJ2-7 NA
TGTGCCAGCAGCTTAGGCGGTTGGGACACTGAAGCTTTCTTT CASSLGGWDTEAFF few TRBV11-2 14 TRBJ1-1 NA
TGCGCCAGCAGCCCCCTGGAGCGGGGGGGGCCAAATGAGCAGTTCTTC CASSPLERGGPNEQFF NA TRBV4-1 16 TRBJ2-1 TRBD2
TGTGCCAGCAGCTCAAGACAGACCACTATGAACACTGAAGCTTTCTTT CASSSRQTTMNTEAFF NA TRBV7-8 16 TRBJ1-1 NA
TGCGCCAGCAGCCAACCCGCTCGGGGTAGCACAGATACGCAGTATTTT CASSQPARGSTDTQYF once TRBV4-1 16 TRBJ2-3 NA
TGCAGTGCTAGAGTGGTGGTAGCGGGAGGGTCACCCTACGAGCAGTACTTC CSARVVVAGGSPYEQYF NA TRBV20-1 17 TRBJ2-7 TRBD2
TGTGCCAGCAGTGAGCGGGAGGGCTACAATGAGCAGTTCTTC CASSEREGYNEQFF few TRBV6-4 14 TRBJ2-1 TRBD2
TGTGCCATCAGTACAGGGATCGGCAATCAGCCCCAGCATTTT CAISTGIGNQPQHF NA TRBV10-3 14 TRBJ1-5 NA
TGTGCCAGCTCACCAGAGTCGCCAGGTTGGGAGAATGAGCAGTTCTTC CASSPESPGWENEQFF NA TRBV18 16 TRBJ2-1 NA
TGTGCCAGCAGCCAAGATTTATCCGTCGCCGGGGCCTGGAACACTGAAGCTTTCTTT CASSQDLSVAGAWNTEAFF NA TRBV14 19 TRBJ1-1 NA
TGTGCCAGCAGTCGGAAGAGCGGTGGGAACACTGAAGCTTTCTTT CASSRKSGGNTEAFF NA TRBV27 15 TRBJ1-1 NA
TGCAGTGCTAGAGATCTAGGGGTGAACACTGAAGCTTTCTTT CSARDLGVNTEAFF NA TRBV20-1 14 TRBJ1-1 NA
TGTGCCAGCAGCCCCCCCCGGGGACCGAACTATGGCTACACCTTC CASSPPRGPNYGYTF NA TRBV7-9 15 TRBJ1-2 NA
TGTGCCAGCAGCGAGCCCCGGCTAGCGGAGACTAGCACAGATACGCAGTATTTT CASSEPRLAETSTDTQYF NA TRBV3-1 18 TRBJ2-3 TRBD2
TGCGCCAGCAGCCAAGACCAGGGGGCACATGAGCAGTTCTTC CASSQDQGAHEQFF NA TRBV4-1 14 TRBJ2-1 TRBD1
TGTGCCATCAAGGATTGGGCCAACGAGCAGTACTTC CAIKDWANEQYF NA TRBV10-3 12 TRBJ2-7 NA
TGTGCCAGCAGCTACGGGACTAGTTCCGACGAGCAGTACTTC CASSYGTSSDEQYF NA TRBV5-6 14 TRBJ2-7 TRBD2
TGTGCCAGCAGACCCGGGACAGGGGTCTACAATTCACCCCTCCACTTT CASRPGTGVYNSPLHF NA TRBV2 16 TRBJ1-6 TRBD1
TGTGCCAGCAGCTTGGACACATTGGGGACAGGGGGCGCCGGGAACACTGAAGCTTTCTTT CASSLDTLGTGGAGNTEAFF NA TRBV11-1 20 TRBJ1-1 TRBD1
TGTGCCACCAGCAGCGGTCGGGGGGATCCCGCCTACGAGCAGTACTTC CATSSGRGDPAYEQYF NA TRBV15 16 TRBJ2-7 TRBD2
TGTGCCAGCACCAAACAGGGGGCGAACACTGAAGCTTTCTTT CASTKQGANTEAFF NA TRBV7-2 14 TRBJ1-1 TRBD1
TGTGCCAGCAGTTCTTTGACGGGTACCTACGAGCAGTACTTC CASSSLTGTYEQYF NA TRBV27 14 TRBJ2-7 NA